The 20 T cell receptor beta chains listed next were all sequenced from one sample in a study of cytomegalovirus exposure and HLA in healthy donors (dated by TCRdb to 2016 to 2017). Library preparation used the immunoSEQ multiplex PCR assay. A mixture of 60 forward primers for TCR Vbeta segments and 13 reverse primers for TCR Jbeta segments was used in the multiplex PCR. In TCRdb, the immuneACCESS table is reduced to in-frame sequences with V and J assigned. These tables do not hold every clone; where another copy was compared, an unresolved V gene accounts for under half, and the others remain unexplained. Within this sample are about 190,000 clones, with 65% to 85% of them counted one time only. The top ten hold approximately 3.9% of the sample. Material for sequencing was PBMCs. Every receptor here comes from a man aged 50 to 60 in good health and CMV-seronegative.

The rearrangement links TRBV5-1 to TRBJ1-3; D may be TRBD1 (5 bases). V was pared by 4 bases and J by 4 bases, with 18 bases between. Per germline, CDR1 SGHRS and CDR2 YFSETQ. The CDR3 loop spans 16 amino acids. CDR3 DNA: TGCGCCAGCAGCCTTAGCGGGACCCCTCGCGGAAACACCATATATTTT. Its protein is CASSLSGTPRGNTIYF.

Worth noting for this clone: At one end, the junction sequence differs from germline, possibly due to a read error. V is TRBV6-5 and J is TRBJ2-7; 7 nucleotides line up with TRBD2. The CDR3 sequence is 15 residues long. Germline-derived CDR1 and CDR2 are MNHEY and SVGAGI. CDR3 nucleotide sequence: TGTGCCAGCAGTGACTCTGCTAGCGGCGCCTACGAGCAGTACTTC. Protein product: CASSDSASGAYEQYF.

This sequence joins TRBV7-6 and TRBJ2-3; TRBD2 matches at 8 bases. The germline gives CDR1 SGHVS, CDR2 FNYEAQ. The CDR3 extends over 16 amino acids. The ends lost 1 base at V and 4 bases at J; junction bases unmatched: 7. The CDR3: CASSLGALRGADTQYF. In nucleotides, the CDR3 is TGTGCCAGCAGCTTAGGAGCGTTGCGGGGGGCAGATACGCAGTATTTT. Filled out from reference TRBV7-6 and TRBJ2-3, the complete variable domain reads GAGVSQSPRYKVTKRGQDVALRCDPISGHVSLYWYRQALGQGPEFLTYFNYEAQQDKSGLPNDRFSAERPEGSISTLTIQRTEQRDSAMYRCASSLGALRGADTQYFGPGTRLTVL.

This clone was counted a few times. The J gene is TRBJ1-1, the V gene TRBV19; TRBD1 aligns across 8 bases. The CDR3 loop spans 13 amino acids. Germline CDR1 reads LNHDA; CDR2 reads SQIVND (reference sequence). J was trimmed by 6 bases and V by 10 bases; bases with no gene match: 10. The CDR3 bases are TGTGCCACCTCGGACAGGGTAAAACCTGAAGCTTTCTTT. Its protein is CATSDRVKPEAFF.

This clone was counted between two and nine times. The chain has TRBV4-1 and TRBJ2-2; 9 bases line up with TRBD1. Germline loops: CDR1 MGHRA, CDR2 YSYEKL. CDR3 size: 18 residues. J lost 7 bases, V lost 1 base, and 13 bases had no gene match. The DNA of the CDR3 is TGCGCCAGCAGCCAAGCTATGTCCGGGACAGGGCTATTCGGGGAGCTGTTTTTT. Its protein product is CASSQAMSGTGLFGELFF.

The chain carries TRBV4-3 and TRBJ1-4; 7 nucleotides agree with TRBD1. V shed 4 bases, J shed 8 bases, and the junction held 13 bases outside the gene matches. The germline CDR1 and CDR2 sequences are LGHNA and YSLEER. The CDR3 is made up of 16 amino acids. DNA of the CDR3: TGCGCCAGCAGCCGCCCGCTGACAGGGTCCCCCGAAAAACTGTTTTTT. This encodes CASSRPLTGSPEKLFF.

The chain links TRBV13 to TRBJ2-5; 7 nucleotides align to TRBD2. From germline, CDR1 is PRHDT and CDR2 FYEKMQ (reference sequence). CDR3 length: 13 amino acids. V lost 3 bases, J lost 8 bases, and 6 bases stayed unmatched. The CDR3 loop is CASSLGGDATQYF. The CDR3 DNA is TGTGCCAGCAGCTTGGGGGGGGACGCCACCCAGTACTTC.

With respect to this clone: Its ends do not fully match the called genes, so a read error is possible. The rearrangement uses TRBV7-9 and TRBJ2-3; D is unclear. The CDR3 consists of 15 residues. Germline lookup yields CDR1 SEHNR and CDR2 FQNEAQ (reference sequence). DNA of the CDR3: TGTTCCAGCAGCTTAAGAGCTGCTGGCACAGATACGCAGTATTTT. Translation gives CSSSLRAAGTDTQYF.

The chain has TRBV6-5 and TRBJ2-5, with unresolved D. CDR3 length: 14 amino acids. Germline-derived CDR1 and CDR2 are MNHEY and SVGAGI. V lost 5 bases and J 3 bases, leaving 13 bases between the germline ends. Written as DNA, the CDR3 is TGTGCCAGCAGTAACCGGGTCCTAAAAGAGACCCAGTACTTC. This gives the protein CASSNRVLKETQYF.

The sample holds a few counts of this clone. The V and J genes are TRBV6-1 and TRBJ2-7; TRBD1 might be the D (6 bases). There are 13 residues in the CDR3. Trimming took off 7 bases at V and 6 bases at J, with 16 bases between the two ends. Germline lookup yields CDR1 MNHNS and CDR2 SASEGT. The CDR3 sequence: CASTFRGGVEQYF. As DNA, the CDR3 is TGTGCCAGCACCTTCAGGGGTGGTGTCGAGCAGTACTTC.

This sequence joins TRBV19 and TRBJ2-3; the match to TRBD2 covers 15 bases. The CDR3 spans 18 residues. The V and J ends lost 3 bases and 2 bases, in that order; junction bases with no gene match: 6. The germline V gene encodes CDR1 LNHDA and CDR2 SQIVND (reference sequence). CDR3 sequence: CASSIGTSGGLITDTQYF. The CDR3 bases are TGTGCCAGTAGTATCGGGACTAGCGGGGGGCTAATCACAGATACGCAGTATTTT.

The chain has TRBV2 and TRBJ1-4; D gene unclear. Germline CDR1 and CDR2: SNHLY and FYNNEI. Trimming pared 6 bases from V and 6 bases from J, leaving 8 bases between. The CDR3 spans 12 residues. CDR3 bases: TGTGCCAGCAGCGTCGGGTATGAAAAACTGTTTTTT. This gives the protein CASSVGYEKLFF.

The CDR3 DNA reads TGTGCTAGTGGTTCCGGACAGGGGACATCCTACGAGCAGTACTTC. Its translation is CASGSGQGTSYEQYF. The rearrangement links TRBV12-5 to TRBJ2-7, with TRBD1 identical over 9 bases. This CDR3 comprises 15 residues. Germline values: CDR1 LGHNT, CDR2 FRNRAP. Unmatched junction bases numbered 5, after V lost 4 bases and J lost 1 base.

This rearrangement joins TRBV5-1 to TRBJ2-1; D not certain. The CDR3 totals 13 residues. CDR1 is SGHRS, CDR2 YFSETQ, per germline. V dropped 4 bases and J dropped 2 bases, with 7 bases sitting between them. This chain's CDR3 is CASSPAAYNEQFF. DNA for the CDR3: TGCGCCAGCAGCCCGGCGGCCTACAATGAGCAGTTCTTC.

The chain carries TRBV16 and TRBJ1-5; 10 bases match TRBD1. Germline V CDR1 and CDR2: KGHSY, FQNENV. After removal of 4 bases from V and 4 bases from J, the junction contained 4 bases not matched to a gene. The CDR3 runs 15 residues. CDR3 in amino acids: CASSPQGQGNQPQHF. The CDR3 bases are TGTGCCAGCAGCCCACAGGGACAGGGGAATCAGCCCCAGCATTTT.

The rearrangement links TRBV25-1 to TRBJ2-1; TRBD2 aligns across 7 bases. Germline V gene lookup returns CDR1 MGHDK and CDR2 SYGVNS. The CDR3 runs to 15 residues. Germline trimming cut 6 bases from V and 1 base from J; bases unmatched to any gene: 6. The DNA of the CDR3 is TGTGCCAGCAGAACCAACGGGGGGTCCTACAATGAGCAGTTCTTC. Its protein is CASRTNGGSYNEQFF.

The chain is built from TRBV7-2 and TRBJ1-2; 7 nucleotides align to TRBD1. Germline V gene sequence: CDR1 SGHTA, CDR2 FQGNSA. J lost 2 bases, V lost 1 base, and 7 bases had no gene match. The CDR3 loop spans 16 amino acids. CDR3 loop: CASSLGGAGQNYGYTF. The CDR3 nucleotides read TGTGCCAGCAGCTTAGGGGGGGCGGGACAGAACTATGGCTACACCTTC.

The chain uses TRBV19 and TRBJ2-1; 11 bases match TRBD2. CDR3 length: 16 amino acids. Germline V gene data show CDR1 as LNHDA and CDR2 as SQIVND (reference sequence). J gave up 6 bases and V 1 base, and 5 bases lay outside the gene matches. The CDR3 is CASSIGGSGGANEQFF. CDR3 bases: TGTGCCAGTAGTATAGGCGGTAGCGGGGGGGCCAATGAGCAGTTCTTC.

The J gene is TRBJ2-5, the V gene TRBV7-9; 14 nucleotides line up with TRBD2. CDR1 SEHNR and CDR2 FQNEAQ come from the germline V gene (reference sequence). Losses at the gene ends were 5 bases for V and 10 bases for J; bases not matched to a gene: 3. This CDR3 has 13 amino acids. The CDR3 DNA reads TGTGCCAGCAGCCCGGGACTAGCGGGGGACCAGTACTTC. Its translation: CASSPGLAGDQYF.

The chain is built from TRBV4-2 and TRBJ2-2; 8 nucleotides align to TRBD1. Unmatched junction bases numbered 2, after V lost 4 bases and J lost 4 bases. Germline values: CDR1 LGHNA, CDR2 YNFKEQ. This CDR3 has 14 amino acids. The CDR3: CASSPTGGTGELFF. The CDR3 DNA follows: TGTGCCAGCAGCCCTACAGGGGGCACCGGGGAGCTGTTTTTT.